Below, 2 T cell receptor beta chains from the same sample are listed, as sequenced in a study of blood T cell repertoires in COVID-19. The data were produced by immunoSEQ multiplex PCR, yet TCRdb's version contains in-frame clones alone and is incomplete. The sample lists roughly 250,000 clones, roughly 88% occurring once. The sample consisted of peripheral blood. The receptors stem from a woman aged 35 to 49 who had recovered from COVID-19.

The DNA of the CDR3 is TGTGCCAGCAGCAGAATAGCGGGAGGGCCCTACAATGAGCAGTTCTTC. It specifies CASSRIAGGPYNEQFF. The J gene is TRBJ2-1, the V gene TRBV7-3; 11 bases match TRBD2. The CDR3 contains 16 residues. V trimming: 5 bases; J trimming: 2 bases; junction bases outside the gene matches: 5. CDR1 and CDR2 (germline): SGHTA, FQGTGA.

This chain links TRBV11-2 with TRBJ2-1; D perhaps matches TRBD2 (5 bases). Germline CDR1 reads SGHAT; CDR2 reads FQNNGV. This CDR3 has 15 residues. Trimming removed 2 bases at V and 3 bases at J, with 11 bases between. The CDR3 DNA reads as TGTGCCAGCAGCTTATTCCAGCGGAACTACAATGAGCAGTTCTTC. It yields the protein CASSLFQRNYNEQFF.